Here is one T cell receptor beta chain with its context. Its antigen is as yet unknown. The PCR was carried out with 60 Vbeta primers and 13 Jbeta primers. Measured with immunoSEQ multiplex PCR; TCRdb has only the in-frame clones, and not every one. The sample has about 140,000 clones, about 78% seen once; the top ten hold 6.5% to 7%. Germline V gene lookup returns CDR1 LNHDA and CDR2 SQIVND (reference sequence). J lost 5 bases, V lost 8 bases, and 11 bases had no gene match. The CDR3 has 14 amino acids. This sample was taken from a study of cytomegalovirus exposure and HLA in healthy donors. The overall study: As an earlier analysis found, 180 million or so T cells yielded approximately 100 million unique TCR beta sequences.

Study results and limitations: A later analysis linked a missense variant in DCLRE1C to the trimming of TCR beta V and J genes. A later analysis reportedly found that, within productive TCRs, an Asian-associated ancestry cluster had fewer N-insertions than the mean observed across the roughly 690 donors.

Sequencing was carried out using PBMCs. The rearrangement joins TRBV19 to TRBJ1-1; 7 bases line up with TRBD1. The TCR was taken from a man aged 40-55 years in good health and CMV-seropositive. CDR3 bases: TGTGCCAGTCTCGCGACAGGGACTCAGACTGAAGCTTTCTTT. Translation: CASLATGTQTEAFF. The full variable domain, its missing parts supplied by reference TRBV19 and TRBJ1-1, is DGGITQSPKYLFRKEGQNVTLSCEQNLNHDAMYWYRQDPGQGLRLIYYSQIVNDFQKGDIAEGYSVSREKKESFPLTVTSAQKNPTAFYLCASLATGTQTEAFFGQGTRLTVV.